These 30 T cell receptor beta chains were sequenced from one sample in a study of shared clonotypes between healthy human individuals. Naive CD8 cells, CD45RO-negative and positively selected for CCR7, excluded terminally differentiated effector memory CD45RA+ cells. Profiling relied on immunoSEQ multiplex PCR, and the TCRdb table lists in-frame clones only, not all of them. The sample shows some 2 million clones, about 95% of them seen only once. Sequenced: naive CD8+ T cells sorted from blood. The receptors derive from a man between 18 and 35 years old in good health.

The chain uses TRBV28 and TRBJ2-7; the D gene is possibly TRBD2 (6 bases). Germline V gene data show CDR1 as MDHEN and CDR2 as SYDVKM. The CDR3 is made up of 16 amino acids. V gave up 3 bases and J gave up 4 bases, with 19 bases separating them. The CDR3 loop reads CASSFSAPKGLYEQYF. The CDR3 DNA sequence: TGTGCCAGCAGTTTCAGCGCACCAAAAGGACTATACGAGCAGTACTTC.

V and J are TRBV30 and TRBJ2-1, with TRBD2 matching over 10 bases. The CDR3 totals 16 residues. Trimming removed 1 base from V and 8 bases from J; junction bases left unmatched: 11. Germline V lookup: CDR1 GTSNPN, CDR2 SVGIG (reference sequence). CDR3 protein: CAWSATVIAGGDEQFF. For the CDR3, the DNA is TGTGCCTGGAGTGCCACCGTTATAGCGGGGGGCGATGAGCAGTTCTTC.

The genes are TRBV7-9 and TRBJ2-7; D may be TRBD2 (5 bases). The V gene lost 1 base and the J gene lost 3 bases, with 13 bases spanning the gap. Germline CDR1 SEHNR, CDR2 FQNEAQ (reference sequence). The CDR3 consists of 15 residues. In nucleotides, the CDR3 is TGTGCCAGCAGCTTAGTAGTGGGGAGCGGCTACGAGCAGTACTTC. Residues: CASSLVVGSGYEQYF.

This clone was seen repeatedly, ten times or more. The V gene is TRBV27, the J gene TRBJ2-7; D is perhaps TRBD2 (5 bases). The CDR3 runs 14 residues. V was pared by 2 bases and J by 3 bases, with 11 bases between. The germline V gene encodes CDR1 MNHEY and CDR2 SMNVEV (reference sequence). The CDR3 spells CASSLRGTNYEQYF. CDR3 DNA sequence: TGTGCCAGCAGTTTACGGGGTACAAACTACGAGCAGTACTTC.

The chain links TRBV7-6 to TRBJ2-1; 7 bases are shared with TRBD2. Germline assignment: CDR1 SGHVS and CDR2 FNYEAQ. V lost 5 bases to trimming and J lost 2 bases; unmatched junction nucleotides: 6. The CDR3 is 15 residues long. The CDR3 sequence: CASSATSFPYNEQFF. The CDR3 DNA is TGTGCCAGCAGCGCGACTAGCTTCCCCTACAATGAGCAGTTCTTC.

DNA of the CDR3: TGTGCCAGCAGCTTGGAGTCCGGCGGGTTCTCCTACGAGCAGTACTTC. Translated, it gives CASSLESGGFSYEQYF. V gene TRBV13 combines with J gene TRBJ2-7; D might be TRBD2 (5 bases). CDR1 is PRHDT, CDR2 FYEKMQ, per germline (reference sequence). The CDR3 sequence is 16 residues long. Trimming took off 3 bases at V and 0 bases at J, with 15 bases between the two ends.

The chain combines TRBV13 with TRBJ2-7; D remains unclear. The germline V gene encodes CDR1 PRHDT and CDR2 FYEKMQ (reference sequence). With 0 bases removed from V and 6 bases from J, the gap between germline ends came to 9 bases. The CDR3 consists of 13 residues. The CDR3 DNA is TGTGCCAGCAGCTTAGGCGGGTGGTCCGAGCAGTACTTC. Amino acids: CASSLGGWSEQYF.

Only one count was recorded for this clone. The rearrangement joins TRBV7-9 to TRBJ1-5; 11 bases are shared with TRBD1. Germline CDR1 and CDR2: SEHNR and FQNEAQ (reference sequence). The CDR3 totals 15 residues. With 5 bases clipped from V and 2 bases from J, the junction kept 2 bases outside the gene matches. The CDR3 loop is CASSPGQGGNQPQHF. Written as DNA, the CDR3 is TGTGCCAGCAGCCCGGGACAGGGGGGCAATCAGCCCCAGCATTTT. Supplemented by reference TRBV7-9 and TRBJ1-5, the full variable domain reads DTGVSQNPRHKITKRGQNVTFRCDPISEHNRLYWYRQTLGQGPEFLTYFQNEAQLEKSRLLSDRFSAERPKGSFSTLEIQRTEQGDSAMYLCASSPGQGGNQPQHFGDGTRLSIL.

The gene calls are TRBV27 and TRBJ1-2, with 9 bases that match TRBD1. The CDR3 is 18 residues long. Germline V gives CDR1 MNHEY, CDR2 SMNVEV (reference sequence). The V gene end was trimmed by 0 bases and the J gene end by 6 bases; junction bases not matched to a gene: 14. CDR3 in amino acids: CASSLSGQGYQSVHGYTF. For the CDR3, the DNA is TGTGCCAGCAGTTTATCGGGACAGGGTTATCAGTCAGTGCATGGCTACACCTTC.

The rearrangement joins TRBV30 to TRBJ2-7; D ambiguous. Germline CDR1 reads GTSNPN; CDR2 reads SVGIG (reference sequence). The CDR3 has 14 residues. V was shortened by 1 base and J by 2 bases, with 12 bases between the two germline ends. DNA of the CDR3: TGTGCCTGGAGTGGAGAGGAACCGGCCTACGAGCAGTACTTC. Protein sequence: CAWSGEEPAYEQYF.

The chain combines TRBV28 with TRBJ1-3, with TRBD1 as a possible D gene (5 bases). Germline values: CDR1 MDHEN, CDR2 SYDVKM. This CDR3 is 16 amino acids long. V gave up 7 bases and J gave up 2 bases, with 18 bases separating them. This chain's CDR3 is CASTLAREGTGNTIYF. CDR3 DNA: TGTGCCAGCACCTTAGCAAGGGAGGGGACTGGAAACACCATATATTTT.

The chain couples TRBV27 to TRBJ1-1; TRBD1 might be the D (5 bases). Germline V lookup: CDR1 MNHEY, CDR2 SMNVEV (reference sequence). The CDR3 loop spans 15 amino acids. V was trimmed by 3 bases and J by 6 bases, leaving 17 bases between them. CDR3 sequence: CASSFVGREPSEAFF. In nucleotides, the CDR3 is TGTGCCAGCAGTTTTGTTGGCAGGGAGCCGTCTGAAGCTTTCTTT.

V gene TRBV5-6 combines with J gene TRBJ1-1; D ambiguous. CDR1 and CDR2 (germline): SGHDT, YYEEEE. The CDR3 has 13 residues. The V end was cut by 2 bases, the J end by 5 bases, with 10 bases between. As DNA, the CDR3 is TGTGCCAGCAGCTTTGGAGTAGGGACTGAAGCTTTCTTT. Its protein is CASSFGVGTEAFF.

V gene TRBV5-6 combines with J gene TRBJ1-6; the D gene is possibly TRBD1 (5 bases). The germline V gene has CDR1 SGHDT and CDR2 YYEEEE. This CDR3 contains 14 residues. The V end was cut by 3 bases, the J end by 6 bases, with 10 bases between. In nucleotides, the CDR3 is TGTGCCAGCAGCTACTGGCAGGGTAATTCACCCCTCCACTTT. It encodes CASSYWQGNSPLHF.

J is TRBJ2-7 and V is TRBV28; no firm D call. CDR1 and CDR2 (germline): MDHEN, SYDVKM. V was shortened by 5 bases and J by 5 bases, with 25 bases between the two germline ends. CDR3 length: 17 amino acids. The CDR3 sequence: CASSPRGPVVGKDEQYF. CDR3 nucleotides: TGTGCCAGCAGTCCCCGTGGCCCCGTAGTTGGTAAGGACGAGCAGTACTTC.

The J gene is TRBJ2-7, the V gene TRBV7-9; 10 nucleotides line up with TRBD1. Germline assignment: CDR1 SEHNR and CDR2 FQNEAQ (reference sequence). The CDR3 has 14 amino acids. V was clipped by 0 bases and J by 5 bases; unmatched bases: 1. The CDR3 region is CASSLAGTGDEQYF. CDR3 DNA: TGTGCCAGCAGCTTAGCGGGGACAGGGGACGAGCAGTACTTC.

This chain uses TRBV5-6 with TRBJ2-7; the match to TRBD1 covers 7 bases. The V gene's germline CDR1 is SGHDT and CDR2 YYEEEE. The CDR3 has 15 amino acids. V was clipped by 4 bases and J by 3 bases; unmatched bases: 10. The CDR3 sequence is CASSLGLTGFYEQYF. CDR3 coding DNA: TGTGCCAGCAGCCTGGGGCTGACAGGGTTCTACGAGCAGTACTTC.

The chain carries TRBV10-3 and TRBJ2-3; 12 bases are a match to TRBD2. The CDR3 totals 16 residues. Germline V gives CDR1 ENHRY, CDR2 SYGVKD. Trimming took 4 bases from V and 4 from J; bases not matched to a gene: 6. The DNA for the CDR3 is TGTGCCATCAGTGGACCTAGCGGGGGGGCCCCAGATACGCAGTATTTT. This translates into CAISGPSGGAPDTQYF.

The chain uses TRBV7-8 and TRBJ2-3; 9 bases agree with TRBD1. The ends lost 5 bases at V and 3 bases at J; junction bases unmatched: 12. The CDR3 is 17 amino acids. The V gene's germline CDR1 is SGHVS and CDR2 FQNEAQ. The CDR3 loop is CASSRTSGTGRTDTQYF. The CDR3 DNA follows: TGTGCCAGCAGCCGTACCAGCGGGACAGGGAGGACAGATACGCAGTATTTT.

This chain joins TRBV5-8 and TRBJ2-6, with TRBD1 as a possible D gene (5 bases). Germline V lookup: CDR1 SGHTS, CDR2 YDEGEE. The CDR3 runs to 18 residues. V lost 0 bases and J lost 1, with 14 bases in between. The CDR3 DNA sequence: TGTGCCAGCAGCTTGGCGTCAGGGCCGTTGTCTGGGGCCAACGTCCTGACTTTC. Its translation: CASSLASGPLSGANVLTF.

The gene calls are TRBV27 and TRBJ2-5; 8 nucleotides agree with TRBD2. The junction had 6 bases not matched to a gene; V was cut back by 6 bases and J by 0 bases. The CDR3 loop spans 15 amino acids. Looked up from germline, CDR1 is MNHEY and CDR2 is SMNVEV (reference sequence). CDR3 amino acids: CASSYGRGDQETQYF. The CDR3 DNA sequence: TGTGCCAGCAGCTACGGGCGGGGGGACCAAGAGACCCAGTACTTC.

The V gene is TRBV29-1, the J gene TRBJ1-1; TRBD1 aligns across 8 bases. Trimming took 5 bases from V and 1 from J; bases not matched to a gene: 3. The CDR3 runs 13 residues. CDR1 SQVTM and CDR2 ANQGSEA come from the germline V gene. The CDR3 DNA reads TGCAGCGTTTACAGGGGGGGGAACACTGAAGCTTTCTTT. Protein product: CSVYRGGNTEAFF.

V usage is TRBV7-2 and J usage is TRBJ2-3; 13 bases are shared with TRBD2. V was pared by 5 bases and J by 4 bases, with 9 bases of the junction left unmatched. The CDR3 is 17 amino acids. The germline V gene has CDR1 SGHTA and CDR2 FQGNSA. For the CDR3, the DNA is TGTGCCAGCAGCCCCTGGACTAGCGGGAGTTTTGCAGATACGCAGTATTTT. Translated, it gives CASSPWTSGSFADTQYF.

The V gene is TRBV5-1, the J gene TRBJ1-2; TRBD1 matches at 11 bases. The CDR3 has 13 amino acids. Germline-derived CDR1 and CDR2 are SGHRS and YFSETQ. Trimming at V came to 4 bases and at J to 6 bases, leaving 2 bases not matched to a gene. In DNA, the CDR3 is TGCGCCAGCAGCCGGGACAGGGGGAATGGCTACACCTTC. It specifies CASSRDRGNGYTF.

The chain recombines TRBV5-4 with TRBJ2-3; D possibly corresponds to TRBD2 (5 bases). The CDR3 has 12 amino acids. CDR1 and CDR2 from the germline V gene are SGHNT and YYREEE (reference sequence). Trimming removed 6 bases at V and 3 bases at J, with 8 bases between. CDR3 nucleotides: TGTGCCAGCACACTAGATACAGATACGCAGTATTTT. Translated: CASTLDTDTQYF.

The J gene is TRBJ2-5, the V gene TRBV10-3; 10 nucleotides align to TRBD2. The length of the CDR3 is 16 residues. Germline loops: CDR1 ENHRY, CDR2 SYGVKD. The V segment lost 0 bases and the J segment 0 bases; nucleotides outside the gene matches: 1. The DNA of the CDR3 is TGTGCCATCAGTGAGTCACTAGCGGGGTACCAAGAGACCCAGTACTTC. Its protein product is CAISESLAGYQETQYF.

The genes are TRBV19 and TRBJ2-7; a weak D match, TRBD1 (6 bases). This CDR3 comprises 14 residues. V was shortened by 5 bases and J by 3 bases, with 14 bases between the two germline ends. Germline V gene lookup returns CDR1 LNHDA and CDR2 SQIVND (reference sequence). The DNA of the CDR3 is TGTGCCAGTAGTCCCCGGGACACTCGCTACGAGCAGTACTTC. As protein: CASSPRDTRYEQYF. The complete variable domain, with remaining parts taken from reference TRBV19 and TRBJ2-7, reads DGGITQSPKYLFRKEGQNVTLSCEQNLNHDAMYWYRQDPGQGLRLIYYSQIVNDFQKGDIAEGYSVSREKKESFPLTVTSAQKNPTAFYLCASSPRDTRYEQYFGPGTRLTVT.

CDR3 DNA: TGTGCCAGCAGCTTGGCGGACGGGGGCTCCTACAATGAGCAGTTCTTC. It codes for CASSLADGGSYNEQFF. J is TRBJ2-1 and V is TRBV5-4; TRBD2 might be the D (6 bases). V was trimmed by 0 bases and J by 0 bases, leaving 10 bases between them. This CDR3 has 16 residues. Germline CDR1 is SGHNT and CDR2 is YYREEE (reference sequence).

The rearrangement uses TRBV5-6 and TRBJ1-2; D is possibly TRBD1 (6 bases). The CDR3 covers 14 residues. Germline V gene sequence: CDR1 SGHDT, CDR2 YYEEEE. V lost 2 bases, J lost 7 bases, and 15 bases lay in between. The CDR3 region is CASSLSGAAGGYTF. In DNA, the CDR3 is TGTGCCAGCAGCTTATCAGGGGCGGCGGGTGGCTACACCTTC.

With respect to this clone: Other DNA sequences in this specimen translate into the identical CDR3. The chain carries TRBV10-3 and TRBJ2-1; D is uncertain. The germline V gene has CDR1 ENHRY and CDR2 SYGVKD. This CDR3 is built from 15 residues. V shed 2 bases and J shed 1 base, with 9 bases lying between them. CDR3 sequence reads: CAISEPSRSYNEQFF. The CDR3 DNA reads as TGTGCCATCAGTGAGCCGTCTCGGTCCTACAATGAGCAGTTCTTC.